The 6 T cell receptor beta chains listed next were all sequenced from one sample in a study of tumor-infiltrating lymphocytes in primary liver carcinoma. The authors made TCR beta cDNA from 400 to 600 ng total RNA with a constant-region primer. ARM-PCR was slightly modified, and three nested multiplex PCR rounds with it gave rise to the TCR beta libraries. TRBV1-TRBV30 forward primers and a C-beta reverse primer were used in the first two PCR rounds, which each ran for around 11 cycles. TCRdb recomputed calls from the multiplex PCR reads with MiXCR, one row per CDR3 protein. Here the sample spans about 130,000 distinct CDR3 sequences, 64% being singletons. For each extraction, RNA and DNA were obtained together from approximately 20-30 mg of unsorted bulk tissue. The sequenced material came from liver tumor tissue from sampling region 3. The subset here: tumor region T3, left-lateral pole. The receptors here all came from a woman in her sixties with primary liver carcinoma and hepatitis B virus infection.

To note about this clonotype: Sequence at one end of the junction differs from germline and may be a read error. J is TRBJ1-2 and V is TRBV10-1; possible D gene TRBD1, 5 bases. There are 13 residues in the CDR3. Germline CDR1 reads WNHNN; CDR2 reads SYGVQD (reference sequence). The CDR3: CVSSERRDYGYTF. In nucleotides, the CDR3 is TGCGTCAGCAGTGAACGCAGGGACTATGGCTACACCTTC.

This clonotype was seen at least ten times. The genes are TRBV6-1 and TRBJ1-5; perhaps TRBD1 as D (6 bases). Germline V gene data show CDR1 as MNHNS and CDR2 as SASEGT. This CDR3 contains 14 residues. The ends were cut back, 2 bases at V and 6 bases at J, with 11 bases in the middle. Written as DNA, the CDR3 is TGTGCCAGCAGTGAATCAGCAGGGGTTCAGCCCCAGCATTTT. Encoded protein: CASSESAGVQPQHF.

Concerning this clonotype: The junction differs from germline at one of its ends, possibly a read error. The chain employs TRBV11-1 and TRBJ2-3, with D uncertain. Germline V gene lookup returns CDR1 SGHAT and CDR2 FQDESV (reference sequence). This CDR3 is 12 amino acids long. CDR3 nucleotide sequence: TGTGTCAGCAGCTTAAGGACAGATACGCAGTATTTT. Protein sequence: CVSSLRTDTQYF.

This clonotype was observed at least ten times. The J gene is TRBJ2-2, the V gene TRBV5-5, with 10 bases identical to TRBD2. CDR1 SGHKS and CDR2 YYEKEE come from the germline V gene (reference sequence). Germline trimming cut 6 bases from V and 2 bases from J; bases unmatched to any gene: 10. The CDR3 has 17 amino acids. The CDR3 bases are TGTGCCAGCATCCCTAGCGGGAGTTACCGAAACACCGGGGAGCTGTTTTTT. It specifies CASIPSGSYRNTGELFF.

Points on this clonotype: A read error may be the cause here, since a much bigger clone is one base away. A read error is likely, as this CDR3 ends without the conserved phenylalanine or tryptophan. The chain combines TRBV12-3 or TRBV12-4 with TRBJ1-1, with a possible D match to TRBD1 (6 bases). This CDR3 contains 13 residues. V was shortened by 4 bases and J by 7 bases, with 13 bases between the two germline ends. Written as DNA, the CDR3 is TGTGCCAGCAGTTCGGGACACCCCTATGAAGCTTTCTCT. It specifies CASSSGHPYEAFS.

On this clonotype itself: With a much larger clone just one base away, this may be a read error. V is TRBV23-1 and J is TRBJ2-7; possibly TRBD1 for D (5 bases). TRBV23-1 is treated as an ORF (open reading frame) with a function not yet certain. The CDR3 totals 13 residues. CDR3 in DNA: TGCGCCAGCAGCCAGACAGATCCCTACGTGCAGTACTTC. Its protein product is CASSQTDPYVQYF.